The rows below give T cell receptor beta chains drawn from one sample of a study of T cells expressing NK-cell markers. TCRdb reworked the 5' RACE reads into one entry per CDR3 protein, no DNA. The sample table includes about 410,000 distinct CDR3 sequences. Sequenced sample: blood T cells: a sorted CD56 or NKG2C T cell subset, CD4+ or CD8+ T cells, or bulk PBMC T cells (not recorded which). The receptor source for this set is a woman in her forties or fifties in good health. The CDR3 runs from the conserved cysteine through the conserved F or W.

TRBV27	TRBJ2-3	CASSLGLALTTDTQYF
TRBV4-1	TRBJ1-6	CASSQGANNSPLHF
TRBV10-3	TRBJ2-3	CAISESASIFLTDTQYF
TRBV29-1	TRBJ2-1	CSVERDVQGNGQFF
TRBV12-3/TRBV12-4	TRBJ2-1	CASRSFLAGGPYNEQFF
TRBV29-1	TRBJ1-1	CSVAFGGRGTEAFF
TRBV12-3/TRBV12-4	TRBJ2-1	CASSSLELEDEQFF
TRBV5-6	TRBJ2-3	CASSLGGDPGPDTQYF
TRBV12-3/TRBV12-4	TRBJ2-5	CASSLSGSRETQYF
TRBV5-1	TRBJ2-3	CASSPAGSTDTQYF
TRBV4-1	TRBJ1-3	CASSPAGALANTIYF
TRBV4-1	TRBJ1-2	CASSQDRRVGYTF
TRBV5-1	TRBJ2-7	CASSFPGQEHYEQYF
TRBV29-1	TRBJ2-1	CSGIQGPPIYNEQFF
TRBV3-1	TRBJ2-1	CASSRDYQAYNEQFF
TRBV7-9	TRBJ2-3	CASSFSAQLPDTQYF
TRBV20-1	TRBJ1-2	CSARNLETGGFGYTF
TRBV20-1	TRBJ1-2	CSARESDSHFYGYTF
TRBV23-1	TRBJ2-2	CASSLVPRAGAEHRGAVFF
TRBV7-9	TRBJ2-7	CASSPGPLTPYEQYF
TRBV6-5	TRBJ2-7	CASSYLAPTSSYEQYF
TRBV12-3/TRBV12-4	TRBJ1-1	CASSLGQGIRAFF
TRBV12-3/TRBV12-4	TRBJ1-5	CASSLYRSNQPQHF
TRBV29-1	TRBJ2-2	CSILVGGGGTGELFF
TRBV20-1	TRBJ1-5	CSARDRGSQPQHF
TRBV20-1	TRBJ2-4	CRDRGQSYTVAKNIQYF
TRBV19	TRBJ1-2	CASIPRSDSSVYGYTF
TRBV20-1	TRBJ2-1	CSARDLGGINEQFF
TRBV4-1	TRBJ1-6	CASSRVAWGNSPLHF
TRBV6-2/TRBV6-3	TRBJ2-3	CASSYYRIGPDTQYF
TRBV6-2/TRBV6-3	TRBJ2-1	CASNQPVDNEQFF
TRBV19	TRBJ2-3	CASSDRWTGNTDTQYF
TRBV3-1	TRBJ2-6	CASTIGTHGSGANVLTF
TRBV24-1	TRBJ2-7	CATSDALRDEQYF
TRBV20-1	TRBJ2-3	CSARDVSVSPDTQYF
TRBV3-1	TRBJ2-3	CASSQDTTGTSGNTDTQYF
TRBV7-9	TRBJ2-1	CASSSYLAGGPYNEQFF
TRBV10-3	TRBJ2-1	CAISDKALPMGEQFF
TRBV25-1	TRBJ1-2	CASSESRTLYGYTF
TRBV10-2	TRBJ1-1	CASTSRTATNTEAFF
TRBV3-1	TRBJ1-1	CASSPKTGNTEAFF
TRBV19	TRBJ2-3	CASSILYGDTQYF
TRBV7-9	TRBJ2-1	CASSLDAGVEQFF
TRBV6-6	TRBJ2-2	CATEDSWSTGELFF
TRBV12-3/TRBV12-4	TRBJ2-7	CASSSGTWVQTYEQYF
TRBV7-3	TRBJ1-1	CASSLGQGAIEAFF
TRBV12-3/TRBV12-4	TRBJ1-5	CASSPSLQPQHF
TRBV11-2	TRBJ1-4	CASSTSRQGTNEKLFF
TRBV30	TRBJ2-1	CAWYTGTNYNEQFF
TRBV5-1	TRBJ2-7	CASSLVGKPVEQYF
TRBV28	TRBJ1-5	CASSLLGGGQPQHF